Reported below is one T cell receptor (beta chain). The antigen remains unidentified. This sample is part of a study of breast tumors, draining lymph nodes, adjacent tissues. The study's findings and limits: Compared with basal-like, luminal-like tumors shared significantly more repertoire with nontumor tissue.

Using its own MiXCR run on the multiplex PCR reads, TCRdb lists one record per CDR3 protein. The sample holds tens of thousands of distinct CDR3 sequences, 60% to 80% seen once. The source is a female donor with breast cancer. Some clones in this sample may be carry-over from other donors' samples. The source material was breast tumor tissue.

CDR3 nucleotide sequence: TGCGCCAGCAGCTTGCGGCTCAACACCGGGGAGCTGTTTTTT. Translated, it gives CASSLRLNTGELFF. This sequence joins TRBV5-1 and TRBJ2-2; D unclear. Germline CDR1 SGHRS, CDR2 YFSETQ. Trimming took 1 base from V and 2 from J, leaving 6 bases between them. The CDR3 runs to 14 residues. Drawing the rest from reference TRBV5-1 and TRBJ2-2, the complete variable domain is KAGVTQTPRYLIKTRGQQVTLSCSPISGHRSVSWYQQTPGQGLQFLFEYFSETQRNKGNFPGRFSGRQFSNSRSEMNVSTLELGDSALYLCASSLRLNTGELFFGEGSRLTVL.